This T cell receptor beta chain derives from a study of blood T cell repertoires in COVID-19. This table comes from immunoSEQ multiplex PCR, and its TCRdb copy is limited to in-frame clones, with some not included. The sample lists almost 85,000 clones; around nine tenths were seen once. The V gene's germline CDR1 is KGHSH and CDR2 LQKENI. The CDR3 contains 15 residues. Trimming took 3 bases from V and 3 from J, leaving 12 bases between them. The specimen sequenced was PBMCs or T cells enriched from blood (not recorded which). This TCR was sampled from a woman in her forties or fifties with acute COVID-19. This chain uses TRBV18 with TRBJ2-1; the D is unclear. CDR3: CASSPSAIFYNEQFF. DNA of the CDR3: TGTGCCAGCTCACCGAGCGCTATTTTCTACAATGAGCAGTTCTTC.